These 15 T cell receptor beta chains were all obtained from the same sample, sequenced in a study of CD8 T cells in ankylosing spondylitis. TCRdb re-analysed the 5' RACE reads in MiXCR, keeping a single row per CDR3 protein. The repertoire holds a few hundred thousand distinct CDR3 sequences, with around 20% as singletons. The material sequenced was blood, either unsorted or a sorted T cell fraction (not recorded which). Every receptor here comes from a female donor with ankylosing spondylitis or in good health (not recorded which).

This clonotype was seen repeatedly, ten times or more. In nucleotides, the CDR3 is TGTGCCAGCAGTTTTCTTGGGCAGCCCCAGCATTTT. It is translated as CASSFLGQPQHF. The V gene is TRBV12-3 or TRBV12-4, the J gene TRBJ1-5; D not certain. Between the trimmed V and J ends, which lost 3 bases and 7 bases, there was a span of 7 bases. This CDR3 is 12 amino acids long.

There are a few counts of this clonotype. CDR3 DNA: TGTGCCAGCAGACCTCGGACAGGGCTCCAGCCCCAGCATTTT. Protein sequence: CASRPRTGLQPQHF. The chain joins TRBV6-1 to TRBJ1-5, with 8 bases lining up with TRBD1. Trimming cost V 6 bases and J 7 bases; bases outside gene matches: 8. Germline CDR1 is MNHNS and CDR2 is SASEGT. There are 14 residues in the CDR3.

This clonotype was picked up many times. CDR3 nucleotides: TGCAGTGCTAGAGTGCCAGCACAAGAGACCCAGTACTTC. This translates into CSARVPAQETQYF. The V gene is TRBV20-1, the J gene TRBJ2-5, with no clear D. The CDR3 spans 13 residues. Germline loops: CDR1 DFQATT, CDR2 SNEGSKA (reference sequence). The ends were cut back, 1 base at V and 2 bases at J, with 8 bases in the middle.

There are many counts of this clonotype. The V and J genes are TRBV20-1 and TRBJ2-5; TRBD1 matches 7 bases. There are 12 residues in the CDR3. From germline, CDR1 is DFQATT and CDR2 SNEGSKA (reference sequence). V shed 4 bases and J 5 bases; nucleotides not matched to a gene: 4. The CDR3: CSAIGRGETQYF. The CDR3 DNA follows: TGCAGTGCTATCGGCAGGGGGGAGACCCAGTACTTC.

The chain's CDR3 is CASSSYPRAGGRETQYF. The CDR3 DNA is TGTGCCAGCAGTTCCTACCCACGAGCGGGAGGGCGGGAGACCCAGTACTTC. The chain links TRBV28 to TRBJ2-5; 10 bases agree with TRBD2. V shed 4 bases, J shed 5 bases, and the junction held 13 bases outside the gene matches. The length of the CDR3 is 17 residues. CDR1 MDHEN and CDR2 SYDVKM come from the germline V gene.

This clonotype was observed many times. The genes are TRBV29-1 and TRBJ2-3; 7 bases match TRBD1. V gave up 6 bases and J gave up 0 bases; unmatched junction bases: 6. The CDR3 totals 14 residues. From germline, CDR1 is SQVTM and CDR2 ANQGSEA. DNA for the CDR3: TGCAGCGTCTCTCGGGGACAGAGCACAGATACGCAGTATTTT. Its translation: CSVSRGQSTDTQYF.

This chain uses TRBV29-1 with TRBJ2-2; 10 bases agree with TRBD1. V shed 7 bases and J 7 bases; nucleotides not matched to a gene: 6. The CDR3 length is 13 residues. Looked up from germline, CDR1 is SQVTM and CDR2 is ANQGSEA. CDR3 residues: CSAPGQGNGELFF. As DNA, the CDR3 is TGCAGCGCCCCGGGACAGGGGAACGGGGAGCTGTTTTTT.

This rearrangement joins TRBV5-1 to TRBJ2-1; TRBD2 is a possible D gene (6 bases). V lost 4 bases and J 7 bases, leaving 18 bases between the germline ends. The CDR3 extends over 15 amino acids. Germline V CDR1 and CDR2: SGHRS, YFSETQ. The CDR3: CASSPGLPAVNEQFF. CDR3 nucleotide sequence: TGCGCCAGCAGCCCCGGACTACCAGCCGTGAATGAGCAGTTCTTC.

CDR3 in DNA: TGCAGTGCTCAGGTGGTCCCCGGCTCCTACGAGCAGTACTTC. Encoded protein: CSAQVVPGSYEQYF. This chain connects TRBV20-1 to TRBJ2-7; D call uncertain. Germline assignment: CDR1 DFQATT and CDR2 SNEGSKA (reference sequence). The CDR3 consists of 14 residues. V lost 5 bases and J lost 0, with 14 bases in between.

This clonotype has just a few counts. The V and J genes are TRBV9 and TRBJ1-1, with D uncertain. Germline V gives CDR1 SGDLS, CDR2 YYNGEE. V was cut by 3 bases and J by 3 bases, with 6 bases left in between. The CDR3 covers 12 residues. The CDR3 DNA follows: TGTGCCAGCAGCGGAGGGCACACTGAAGCTTTCTTT. This translates into CASSGGHTEAFF.

The chain employs TRBV5-1 and TRBJ2-5, with D unresolved. Deletions cut 0 bases from V and 1 base from J, with 7 bases between. CDR3 size: 14 residues. CDR1 and CDR2 (germline): SGHRS, YFSETQ. CDR3 protein: CASSLVRGQETQYF. The CDR3 bases are TGCGCCAGCAGCTTGGTTCGCGGCCAAGAGACCCAGTACTTC.

In this sample, this clonotype turned up a few times. The V gene is TRBV12-3 or TRBV12-4, the J gene TRBJ2-1; D is undetermined. This CDR3 spans 12 amino acids. The CDR3 nucleotides are TGTAGCAGCAGGAACAGCTACAATGAGCAGTTCTTC. Its translation: CSSRNSYNEQFF.

In this sample, this clonotype turned up a few times. The CDR3 region is CASRTRGDGTDTQYF. Written as DNA, the CDR3 is TGTGCCAGCAGAACGAGGGGCGATGGCACAGATACGCAGTATTTT. The gene calls are TRBV6-1 and TRBJ2-3; D possibly matches TRBD1 or TRBD2 (5 bases each). V lost 6 bases, J lost 1 base, and 14 bases lay in between. Germline lookup yields CDR1 MNHNS and CDR2 SASEGT. The CDR3 totals 15 residues.

This clonotype was recorded a few times. This chain uses TRBV7-2 with TRBJ2-7; D unclear. Germline V lookup: CDR1 SGHTA, CDR2 FQGNSA. This CDR3 region has 14 residues. Deletions cut 1 base from V and 4 bases from J, with 11 bases between. CDR3 bases: TGTGCCAGCAGCTTAGACCACGAGGAGTACGAGCAGTACTTC. Translation gives CASSLDHEEYEQYF.

The J gene is TRBJ1-2, the V gene TRBV19; D gene unclear. The CDR3 runs to 15 residues. Trimming pared 5 bases from V and 1 base from J, leaving 14 bases between. In germline, CDR1 is LNHDA, CDR2 SQIVND (reference sequence). The CDR3, as DNA: TGTGCCAGTAGTCCCGAAACGGCAGTTAACTATGGCTACACCTTC. Translation: CASSPETAVNYGYTF.